This T cell receptor beta chain is drawn from a study of CD8+ T cells in alopecia areata. As for the study in general: Patients took tofacitinib for 6 to 18 months, followed by 6 drug-free months. Overall study results and limits: Resident alphabeta T cells of normal skin are also sequenced in scalp samples. Clonality was higher in lesional than normal scalp, especially in alopecia totalis/universalis.

RNA, once extracted, was reverse transcribed into cDNA for use as the sequencing template. Clones were read by immunoSEQ multiplex PCR, and TCRdb kept only the in-frame ones, dropping some. The sample has thousands of clones; approximately 60% are singletons. Collected material from alopecia areata patients comprised lesional scalp punch biopsies and peripheral blood. About this clone itself: Its antigen is unidentified.

V was trimmed by 6 bases and J by 5 bases, leaving 7 bases between them. The CDR3 is 11 residues long. Germline-derived CDR1 and CDR2 are SNHLY and FYNNEI. The sequenced material came from skin. This chain uses TRBV2 with TRBJ1-2; TRBD1 might be the D (5 bases). The TCR was taken from a human donor with alopecia areata. CDR3 nucleotide sequence: TGTGCCAGCAGACGGGGGTATGGCTACACCTTC. It is translated as CASRRGYGYTF.